A single sample is the source of the 23 T cell receptor beta chains below, sequenced in a study of PD-L1 blockade in urothelial cancer (dated by TCRdb to 2015 to 2018). Library preparation used the immunoSEQ multiplex PCR assay. TCRdb re-hosts the immuneACCESS table, in-frame sequences only. Its copies lack some clones; in the studies checked, an unresolved V gene accounts for under half of them, and the cause for the rest is not known. The sample data list about 110,000 clones, and roughly 84% of these were observed just once. Around 2.4% of the sample belongs to the ten largest clones. This specimen consisted of PBMCs, obtained around atezolizumab (anti-PD-L1) treatment. The receptors shown here come from a man over 45 with urothelial cancer.

The rearrangement joins TRBV7-6 to TRBJ2-7; 8 bases map to TRBD2. The V gene end was trimmed by 5 bases and the J gene end by 0 bases; junction bases not matched to a gene: 9. The CDR3 is 16 residues long. Germline V gene data show CDR1 as SGHVS and CDR2 as FNYEAQ. The CDR3 sequence: CASSPGVSGDSYEQYF. The CDR3 nucleotides read TGTGCCAGCAGCCCCGGAGTTAGCGGGGACTCCTACGAGCAGTACTTC.

The gene calls are TRBV7-3 and TRBJ2-1; TRBD2 matches 10 bases. Germline V gene sequence: CDR1 SGHTA, CDR2 FQGTGA. The V gene end was trimmed by 5 bases and the J gene end by 7 bases; junction bases not matched to a gene: 14. The length of the CDR3 is 17 residues. The CDR3 nucleotides are TGTGCCAGCAGCCGTCAAACTCTAGCGGGAGAGGGAAATGAGCAGTTCTTC. The encoded protein is CASSRQTLAGEGNEQFF.

The rearrangement uses TRBV19 and TRBJ2-5; 7 bases map to TRBD2. The V segment lost 3 bases and the J segment 3 bases; nucleotides outside the gene matches: 13. Germline V gene sequence: CDR1 LNHDA, CDR2 SQIVND (reference sequence). CDR3 size: 17 residues. The CDR3 region has the DNA TGTGCCAGTAGTATTATAATTGTTTGTCTAGCGGAAGAGACCCAGTACTTC. Translation gives CASSIIIVCLAEETQYF.

This chain joins TRBV10-3 and TRBJ2-5; TRBD2 is a possible D gene (5 bases). This CDR3 is built from 14 residues. The germline V gene encodes CDR1 ENHRY and CDR2 SYGVKD. The V gene lost 9 bases and the J gene lost 4 bases, with 18 bases spanning the gap. The CDR3 DNA is TGTGCCATATCCGGCTATCGGGCGGGAGAGACCCAGTACTTC. Its protein product is CAISGYRAGETQYF.

This clone was counted a single time. The J gene is TRBJ2-1, the V gene TRBV7-9; 16 bases are shared with TRBD2. Germline CDR1 SEHNR, CDR2 FQNEAQ (reference sequence). V lost 7 bases and J lost 0; bases outside the gene matches: 9. This CDR3 is 19 amino acids long. This CDR3 is CASNRHGTSGRVSYNEQFF. The CDR3 DNA is TGTGCCAGCAACCGACATGGGACTAGCGGGAGGGTCTCCTACAATGAGCAGTTCTTC. The full variable domain, its missing parts supplied by reference TRBV7-9 and TRBJ2-1, is DTGVSQNPRHKITKRGQNVTFRCDPISEHNRLYWYRQTLGQGPEFLTYFQNEAQLEKSRLLSDRFSAERPKGSFSTLEIQRTEQGDSAMYLCASNRHGTSGRVSYNEQFFGPGTRLTVL.

The V gene is TRBV5-1, the J gene TRBJ2-5; D is undetermined. Germline lookup yields CDR1 SGHRS and CDR2 YFSETQ. This CDR3 has 12 residues. With 0 bases removed from V and 5 bases from J, the gap between germline ends came to 5 bases. The CDR3 DNA reads TGCGCCAGCAGCTTGGCCCGGGAGACCCAGTACTTC. Encoded protein: CASSLARETQYF.

The V gene is TRBV9, the J gene TRBJ2-5; 8 positions match TRBD1. The CDR3 has 15 amino acids. V lost 2 bases to trimming and J lost 2 bases; unmatched junction nucleotides: 5. The germline gives CDR1 SGDLS, CDR2 YYNGEE. In nucleotides, the CDR3 is TGTGCCAGCAGCGTTGCCAGGGGGCAGCAAGAGACCCAGTACTTC. As protein: CASSVARGQQETQYF.

This clone was observed a handful of times. The chain employs TRBV11-1 and TRBJ2-2; 9 positions agree with TRBD1. The V gene's germline CDR1 is SGHAT and CDR2 FQDESV (reference sequence). This CDR3 spans 18 amino acids. With 6 bases clipped from V and 4 bases from J, the junction kept 15 bases outside the gene matches. In nucleotides, the CDR3 is TGTGCCAGCAGTTTAACCGGGACAGGGAGGTTGAGCACCGGGGAGCTGTTTTTT. This encodes CASSLTGTGRLSTGELFF.

The chain links TRBV21-1 to TRBJ2-7; TRBD2 was called by the table and not checked on the DNA. TRBV21-1 is a pseudogene segment. This CDR3 region has 8 residues. CDR3 bases: TGTGCCGGGAGGGAGCAGTACTTC. This sequence encodes CAGREQYF.

V is TRBV14 and J is TRBJ2-7, with a tentative D call TRBD2 (6 bases). CDR1 is SGHDN and CDR2 is FVKESK in the germline V gene. The CDR3 totals 15 residues. Trimming took 0 bases from V and 7 from J, leaving 16 bases between them. The CDR3 loop is CASSQDAGFGGEQYF. In nucleotides, the CDR3 is TGTGCCAGCAGCCAAGATGCAGGCTTCGGGGGTGAGCAGTACTTC.

The rearrangement links TRBV6-1 to TRBJ2-4; unclear D gene. This CDR3 region has 13 residues. V was clipped by 4 bases and J by 1 base, with 5 bases between them. Germline V gene data show CDR1 as MNHNS and CDR2 as SASEGT. The CDR3 DNA reads as TGTGCCAGCAGTGCCCGGGCCAAAAACATTCAGTACTTC. This encodes CASSARAKNIQYF.

This clone has just one count. The chain is built from TRBV9 and TRBJ1-3; 9 positions agree with TRBD1. Germline V gives CDR1 SGDLS, CDR2 YYNGEE. The junction had 6 bases not matched to a gene; V was cut back by 4 bases and J by 10 bases. This CDR3 is 13 amino acids long. CDR3 DNA: TGTGCCAGCAGCACGACAGGGGGACAAACCATATATTTT. This codes for CASSTTGGQTIYF.

V and J are TRBV30 and TRBJ1-3; no firm D call. This CDR3 spans 15 amino acids. The germline V and J ends were trimmed by 0 bases and 0 bases, with 9 bases remaining between them. CDR1 GTSNPN and CDR2 SVGIG come from the germline V gene (reference sequence). CDR3 DNA sequence: TGTGCCTGGAGTGTACTCGGTAGCTCTGGAAACACCATATATTTT. This translates into CAWSVLGSSGNTIYF.

The chain's CDR3 is CASSLTSTSAPTNEQFF. Written as DNA, the CDR3 is TGTGCCAGCAGCTTAACCTCTACTAGCGCACCTACCAATGAGCAGTTCTTC. The rearrangement uses TRBV7-6 and TRBJ2-1, with 7 nucleotides matching TRBD2. Germline loops: CDR1 SGHVS, CDR2 FNYEAQ. This CDR3 comprises 17 residues. J was trimmed by 6 bases and V by 2 bases; bases with no gene match: 13.

The V gene is TRBV18, the J gene TRBJ2-3; D may be TRBD1 (5 bases). Germline V lookup: CDR1 KGHSH, CDR2 LQKENI. The CDR3 extends over 15 amino acids. V dropped 1 base and J dropped 4 bases, with 12 bases sitting between them. The CDR3 region is CASSPRRVFPDTQYF. The CDR3 bases are TGTGCCAGCTCACCACGCAGGGTCTTTCCAGATACGCAGTATTTT.

This chain joins TRBV7-9 and TRBJ2-7; 7 positions agree with TRBD2. Germline V gene sequence: CDR1 SEHNR, CDR2 FQNEAQ (reference sequence). The junction had 12 bases not matched to a gene; V was cut back by 0 bases and J by 4 bases. The CDR3 has 17 residues. CDR3 in amino acids: CASSLAGSSSGPYEQYF. The CDR3 bases are TGTGCCAGCAGCTTAGCAGGATCCTCTAGCGGCCCGTACGAGCAGTACTTC.

The V and J genes are TRBV10-1 and TRBJ2-7, with 10 bases fitting TRBD1. The CDR3 length is 13 residues. Germline CDR1 reads WNHNN; CDR2 reads SYGVQD (reference sequence). The ends lost 8 bases at V and 7 bases at J; junction bases unmatched: 8. Here the CDR3 DNA reads TGCGCCAGCGGCCGGGACAGGGGAGGAGAGCAGTACTTC. Protein sequence: CASGRDRGGEQYF.

This clone was recorded once. The V call is TRBV11-3, the J call TRBJ2-1, with 11 bases lining up with TRBD2. Trimming removed 2 bases from V and 7 bases from J; junction bases left unmatched: 7. The CDR3 has 16 amino acids. CDR1 is SGHNT, CDR2 YENEEA, per germline. For the CDR3, the DNA is TGTGCCAGCAGCTTAAGAGATAGCGGGAGGGGGAATGAGCAGTTCTTC. Residues: CASSLRDSGRGNEQFF.

The chain carries TRBV18 and TRBJ1-5; 7 bases agree with TRBD1. V shed 5 bases and J 6 bases; nucleotides not matched to a gene: 7. The germline gives CDR1 KGHSH, CDR2 LQKENI. The CDR3 is 14 amino acids. The CDR3 is CASSSSGQVQPQHF. CDR3 nucleotides: TGTGCCAGCTCAAGCAGCGGACAGGTTCAGCCCCAGCATTTT.

This clone was seen just once. The V gene is TRBV5-1, the J gene TRBJ2-2; D might be TRBD1 (5 bases). Trimming removed 0 bases from V and 5 bases from J, with 14 bases in between. The CDR3 extends over 16 amino acids. Germline V CDR1 and CDR2: SGHRS, YFSETQ. CDR3 in DNA: TGCGCCAGCAGCTTGGTCGCAGGGCTCGGGACCGGGGAGCTGTTTTTT. It specifies CASSLVAGLGTGELFF.

CDR3: CASSPRQRLNTGELFF. The CDR3 nucleotides read TGTGCCAGCAGCCCTAGACAGCGACTCAACACCGGGGAGCTGTTTTTT. The chain couples TRBV14 to TRBJ2-2, with a tentative D call TRBD1 (5 bases). CDR3 length: 16 amino acids. Germline loops: CDR1 SGHDN, CDR2 FVKESK. V was pared by 4 bases and J by 2 bases, with 14 bases between.

J is TRBJ2-1 and V is TRBV9; 10 bases are shared with TRBD1. The V gene's germline CDR1 is SGDLS and CDR2 YYNGEE. Trimming removed 0 bases from V and 4 bases from J; junction bases left unmatched: 10. This CDR3 has 18 amino acids. CDR3 region: CASSVETRRDRGYNEQFF. DNA for the CDR3: TGTGCCAGCAGCGTAGAAACGAGGCGGGACAGGGGATACAATGAGCAGTTCTTC.

This chain uses TRBV19 with TRBJ2-7; TRBD2 agrees at 12 bases. V lost 6 bases to trimming and J lost 0 bases; unmatched junction nucleotides: 0. CDR3 size: 14 residues. Germline V gene sequence: CDR1 LNHDA, CDR2 SQIVND (reference sequence). The CDR3 is CASRTSGSSYEQYF. In DNA, the CDR3 is TGTGCCAGTAGGACTAGCGGGAGCTCCTACGAGCAGTACTTC.